This entry concerns a single T cell receptor beta chain. The antigen remains unidentified. Study results and caveats: The TCR gene usage of tumor memory CD4+ T cells clustered together with blood and lymph node memory CD4+ cells and with lymph node naive CD4+ cells.

The sorted Tregs were CD4+CD25+CD127-/low cells. After constant-region reverse-primer amplification, full-length variable regions underwent semi-nested PCR with Nested Universal Primer A. TCRdb processed the 5' RACE reads anew with MiXCR; each CDR3 protein has one entry. The sample shows over 45,000 distinct CDR3 sequences, about 26% of them seen only once. The CDR3 runs 11 residues. The V segment lost 2 bases and the J segment 9 bases; nucleotides outside the gene matches: 4. Per germline, CDR1 GTSNPN and CDR2 SVGIG (reference sequence). Sample: tumor-infiltrating Tregs sorted from the breast tumor. The V call is TRBV30, the J call TRBJ2-7; 7 nucleotides match TRBD2. The source is a female donor with breast cancer. This chain's CDR3 is CAWSLSGVQYF. The CDR3 DNA follows: TGTGCCTGGAGTCTCAGCGGGGTGCAGTACTTC. Looking up the rest from reference TRBV30 and TRBJ2-7 gives the full variable domain: SQTIHQWPATLVQPVGSPLSLECTVEGTSNPNLYWYRQAAGRGLQLLFYSVGIGQISSEVPQNLSASRPQDRQFILSSKKLLLSDSGFYLCAWSLSGVQYFGPGTRLTVT.